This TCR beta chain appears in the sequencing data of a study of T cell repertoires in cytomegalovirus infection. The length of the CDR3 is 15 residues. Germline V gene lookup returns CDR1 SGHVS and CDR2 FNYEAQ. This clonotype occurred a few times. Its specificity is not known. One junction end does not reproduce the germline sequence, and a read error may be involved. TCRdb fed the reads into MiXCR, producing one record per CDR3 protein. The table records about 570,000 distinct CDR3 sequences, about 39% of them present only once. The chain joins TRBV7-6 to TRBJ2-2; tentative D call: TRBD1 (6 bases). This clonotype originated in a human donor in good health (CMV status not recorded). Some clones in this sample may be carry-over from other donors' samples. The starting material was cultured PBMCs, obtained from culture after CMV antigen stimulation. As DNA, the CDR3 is TGTGCCAGCAGCACTGACAGGCGACTCTCCGGTGAGCTGTTTTTT. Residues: CASSTDRRLSGELFF.